These 5 T cell receptor beta chains came from one sample sequenced in a study of identical twins. TCRdb processed the 5' RACE reads anew with MiXCR; each CDR3 protein has one entry. The sample carries fewer than 900,000 distinct CDR3 sequences, less than 25% recorded once. This sample also appeared in a second study, on T cells expressing NK-cell markers.

The sequencing input was PBMCs. The receptors derive from a woman aged 18-30 years in good health.

The genes are TRBV7-2 and TRBJ1-3; TRBD1 agrees at 7 bases. Germline V gene sequence: CDR1 SGHTA, CDR2 FQGNSA. There are 15 residues in the CDR3. The junction had 8 bases not matched to a gene; V was cut back by 6 bases and J by 3 bases. CDR3 nucleotides: TGTGCCAGCAGAGAAACCACAGGGGTTGGAAACACCATATATTTT. It specifies CASRETTGVGNTIYF.

This clonotype was recorded a few times. V gene TRBV20-1 combines with J gene TRBJ2-1; D is unresolved. Germline values: CDR1 DFQATT, CDR2 SNEGSKA (reference sequence). The CDR3 covers 16 residues. With 0 bases removed from V and 0 bases from J, the gap between germline ends came to 12 bases. CDR3 DNA sequence: TGCAGTGCTAGAGATCTTAGGGCGCTCTCCTACAATGAGCAGTTCTTC. Residues: CSARDLRALSYNEQFF.

The chain joins TRBV29-1 to TRBJ2-3; TRBD2 might be the D (5 bases). Germline lookup yields CDR1 SQVTM and CDR2 ANQGSEA. The CDR3 consists of 12 residues. Trimming left V 5 bases short and J 4 bases short, with 10 bases between. The CDR3 sequence is CSVSAGADTQYF. Here the CDR3 DNA reads TGCAGCGTTTCAGCCGGGGCAGATACGCAGTATTTT.

A few counts support this clonotype. This chain joins TRBV24-1 and TRBJ2-3, with a weak D call TRBD2 (5 bases). With 4 bases removed from V and 2 bases from J, the gap between germline ends came to 9 bases. CDR3 size: 14 residues. Looked up from germline, CDR1 is KGHDR and CDR2 is SFDVKD. CDR3: CATSDRTVTDTQYF. The DNA for the CDR3 is TGTGCCACCAGTGACCGGACTGTCACAGATACGCAGTATTTT.

This clonotype was recorded at least ten times. V usage is TRBV12-3 or TRBV12-4 and J usage is TRBJ2-7, with unresolved D. V lost 6 bases to trimming and J lost 0 bases, with 6 bases between them. The CDR3 runs 12 residues. The CDR3 loop reads CASSLTSYEQYF. DNA of the CDR3: TGTGCCAGCAGCCTTACCTCCTACGAGCAGTACTTC.